This T cell receptor beta chain was observed in a study of OX40 agonist ivuxolimab in advanced cancers. Study-level information: Patients were given ivuxolimab, an antibody that agonizes OX40 (CD134). Study-level points and caveats: At 0.1 to 3.0 mg/kg, clonal expansion of CD4+ and CD8+ blood T cells had occurred by week 6.

TCRdb's copy holds only in-frame clones and misses some; the assay was immunoSEQ multiplex PCR. The sample yields about 83,000 clones, approximately 84% seen once. A remark on this clone: Antigen specificity is unknown.

V lost 4 bases, J lost 7 bases, and 7 bases stayed unmatched. Germline V gene sequence: CDR1 SGHKS, CDR2 YYEKEE (reference sequence). The CDR3 extends over 14 amino acids. The sequence was collected from an adult with an advanced solid tumor such as melanoma, head and neck, liver or kidney cancer. The source was CD4+ or CD8+ T cells sorted from blood, collected in a trial of the OX40 agonist ivuxolimab. This rearrangement joins TRBV5-5 to TRBJ2-2; 7 nucleotides match TRBD2. CDR3 sequence: CASSRTGGGGELFF. The DNA of the CDR3 is TGTGCCAGCAGCCGAACGGGGGGAGGCGGGGAGCTGTTTTTT.